The source of this TCR beta chain is a study of shared clonotypes between healthy human individuals. For this clone: As yet, its antigen is unknown.

Study-wide findings and caveats: Shared clonotypes: roughly 5% naive CD4, around 4% naive CD8, 2.3% memory CD4, 0.4% to 0.45% memory CD8.

TCRdb's table, derived via immunoSEQ multiplex PCR, lists solely in-frame clones and lacks some. Here the sample spans about 1.4 million clones, around 95% being singletons. Germline CDR1 and CDR2: KGHSH and LQKENI. The CDR3 has 15 amino acids. V gave up 2 bases and J gave up 3 bases, with 13 bases separating them. Sequenced material: naive CD4+ T cells sorted from blood. Regarding subset: CD45RA+ positively selected. The genes are TRBV18 and TRBJ2-5, with D uncertain. The receptor was derived from a man aged 25-40 years in good health. CDR3 sequence (DNA): TGTGCCAGCTCACCAGGTTGGCAGTTTAAAGAGACCCAGTACTTC. Amino acid sequence: CASSPGWQFKETQYF.